The TCR beta chain described here comes from a study of response to subunit inactivated influenza vaccine. This clonotype was found many times. Its antigen remains unidentified. Each CDR3 protein is one row after TCRdb ran MiXCR on the RT-PCR reads. The table lists about 180,000 distinct CDR3 sequences, about 10% of them singletons, with 35% to 40% in the top ten. Findings and limits, study-wide: A suggestion made by the authors is that each seasonal influenza vaccination recruits few new T cells.

Germline V gene sequence: CDR1 DFQATT, CDR2 SNEGSKA (reference sequence). Trimming shortened V by 6 bases and J by 3 bases, and 19 bases separated the two germline ends. The CDR3 is made up of 15 amino acids. This specimen was CD8+ T cells sorted from PBMCs, taken 23 to 25 months after vaccination. The gene calls are TRBV20-1 and TRBJ2-3, with unresolved D. The TCR was taken from a man aged 50-75 years who received an inactivated influenza vaccine. CDR3 sequence: CSADRDIGSTDTQYF. As DNA, the CDR3 is TGCAGTGCCGACCGAGACATTGGATCGACAGATACGCAGTATTTT.